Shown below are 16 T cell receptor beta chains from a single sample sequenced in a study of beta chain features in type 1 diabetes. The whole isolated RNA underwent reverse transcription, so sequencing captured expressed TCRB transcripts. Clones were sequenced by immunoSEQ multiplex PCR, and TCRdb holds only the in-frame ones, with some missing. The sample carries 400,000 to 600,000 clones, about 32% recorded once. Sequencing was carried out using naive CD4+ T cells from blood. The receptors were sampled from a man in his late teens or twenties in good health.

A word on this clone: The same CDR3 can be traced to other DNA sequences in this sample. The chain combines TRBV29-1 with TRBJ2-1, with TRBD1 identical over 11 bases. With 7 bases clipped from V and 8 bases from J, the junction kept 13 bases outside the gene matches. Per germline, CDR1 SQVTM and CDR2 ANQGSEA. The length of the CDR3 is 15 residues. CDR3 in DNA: TGCAGCGGCTCTCTCGGGACAGGGGGTGGGGATGAGCAGTTCTTC. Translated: CSGSLGTGGGDEQFF.

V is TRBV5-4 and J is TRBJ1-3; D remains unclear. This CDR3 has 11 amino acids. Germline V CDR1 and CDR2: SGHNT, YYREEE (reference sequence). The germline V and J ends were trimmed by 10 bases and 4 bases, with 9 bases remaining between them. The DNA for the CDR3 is TGTGCCGTACGGGAAGGAAACACCATATATTTT. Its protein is CAVREGNTIYF.

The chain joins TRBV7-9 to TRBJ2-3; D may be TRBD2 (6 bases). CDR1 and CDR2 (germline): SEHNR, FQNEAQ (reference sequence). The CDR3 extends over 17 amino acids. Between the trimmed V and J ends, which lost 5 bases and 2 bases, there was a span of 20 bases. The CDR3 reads CASSRDLGLFFTDTQYF. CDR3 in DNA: TGTGCCAGCAGCCGGGATCTGGGACTGTTCTTCACAGATACGCAGTATTTT. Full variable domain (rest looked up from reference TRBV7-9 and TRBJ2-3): DTGVSQNPRHKITKRGQNVTFRCDPISEHNRLYWYRQTLGQGPEFLTYFQNEAQLEKSRLLSDRFSAERPKGSFSTLEIQRTEQGDSAMYLCASSRDLGLFFTDTQYFGPGTRLTVL.

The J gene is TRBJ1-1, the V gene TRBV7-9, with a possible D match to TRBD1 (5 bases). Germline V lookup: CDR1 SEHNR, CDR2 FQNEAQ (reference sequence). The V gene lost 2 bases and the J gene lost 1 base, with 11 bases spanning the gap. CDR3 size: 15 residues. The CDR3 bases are TGTGCCAGCAGCTTAAGGGGCAGGGAGAACACTGAAGCTTTCTTT. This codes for CASSLRGRENTEAFF.

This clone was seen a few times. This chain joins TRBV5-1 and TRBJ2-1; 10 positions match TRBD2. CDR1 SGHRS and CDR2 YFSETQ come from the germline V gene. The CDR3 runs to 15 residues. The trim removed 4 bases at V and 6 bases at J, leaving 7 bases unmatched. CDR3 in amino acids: CASSLGLADANEQFF. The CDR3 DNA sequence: TGCGCCAGCAGCCTTGGACTAGCGGACGCCAATGAGCAGTTCTTC.

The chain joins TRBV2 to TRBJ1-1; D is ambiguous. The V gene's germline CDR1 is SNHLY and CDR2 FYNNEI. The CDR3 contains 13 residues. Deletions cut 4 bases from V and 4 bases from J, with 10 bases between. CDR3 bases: TGTGCCAGCAGTGGCGATGCGGGCACTGAAGCTTTCTTT. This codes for CASSGDAGTEAFF.

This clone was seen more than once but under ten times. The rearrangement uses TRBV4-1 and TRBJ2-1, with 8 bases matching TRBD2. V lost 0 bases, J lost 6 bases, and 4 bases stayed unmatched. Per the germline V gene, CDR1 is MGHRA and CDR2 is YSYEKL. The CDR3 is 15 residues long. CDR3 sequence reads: CASSQESGGRNEQFF. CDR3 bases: TGCGCCAGCAGCCAAGAGAGCGGGGGCCGCAATGAGCAGTTCTTC.

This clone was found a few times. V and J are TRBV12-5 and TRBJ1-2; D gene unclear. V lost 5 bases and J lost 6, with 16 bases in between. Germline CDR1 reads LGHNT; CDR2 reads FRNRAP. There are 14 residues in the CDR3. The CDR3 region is CASGTGLWYDGYTF. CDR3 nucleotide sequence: TGTGCTAGTGGTACGGGCCTCTGGTACGATGGCTACACCTTC.

In DNA form, the CDR3 reads TGCGCCAGCAGCCAAGGGGTATCGCCTAATGAAAAACTGTTTTTT. This gives the protein CASSQGVSPNEKLFF. This rearrangement joins TRBV4-3 to TRBJ1-4, with D hard to call. The CDR3 contains 15 residues. Germline assignment: CDR1 LGHNA and CDR2 YSLEER. Trimming took 1 base from V and 3 from J, leaving 9 bases between them.

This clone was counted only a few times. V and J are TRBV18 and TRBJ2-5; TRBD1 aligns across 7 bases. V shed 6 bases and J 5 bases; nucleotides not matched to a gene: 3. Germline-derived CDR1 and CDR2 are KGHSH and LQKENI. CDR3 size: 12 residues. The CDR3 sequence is CASSATGETQYF. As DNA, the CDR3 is TGTGCCAGCTCGGCGACAGGGGAGACCCAGTACTTC.

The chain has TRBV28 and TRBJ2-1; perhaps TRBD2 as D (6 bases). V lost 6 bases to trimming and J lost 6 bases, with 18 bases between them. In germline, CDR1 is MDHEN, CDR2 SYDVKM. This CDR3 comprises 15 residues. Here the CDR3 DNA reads TGTGCCAGCAGGGAACTTATAGCGGAGGGCAATGAGCAGTTCTTC. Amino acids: CASRELIAEGNEQFF.

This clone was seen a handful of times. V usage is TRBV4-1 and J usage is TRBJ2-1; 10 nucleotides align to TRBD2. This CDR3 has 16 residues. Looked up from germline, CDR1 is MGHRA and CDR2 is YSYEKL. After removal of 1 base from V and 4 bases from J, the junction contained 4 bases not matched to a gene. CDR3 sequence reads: CASSQGLAGEYNEQFF. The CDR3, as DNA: TGCGCCAGCAGCCAAGGTCTAGCGGGGGAATACAATGAGCAGTTCTTC.

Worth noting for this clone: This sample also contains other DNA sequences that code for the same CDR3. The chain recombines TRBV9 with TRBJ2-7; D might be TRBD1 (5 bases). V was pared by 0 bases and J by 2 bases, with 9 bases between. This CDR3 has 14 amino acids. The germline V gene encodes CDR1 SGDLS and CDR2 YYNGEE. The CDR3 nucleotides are TGTGCCAGCAGCGTAGGTGGGGCAGCCTACGAGCAGTACTTC. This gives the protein CASSVGGAAYEQYF.

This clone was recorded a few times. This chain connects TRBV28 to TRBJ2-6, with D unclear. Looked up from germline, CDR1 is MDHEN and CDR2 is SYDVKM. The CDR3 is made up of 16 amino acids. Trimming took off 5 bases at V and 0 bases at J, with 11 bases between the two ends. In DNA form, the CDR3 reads TGTGCCAGCAGTGGCCTACGGGTCTCTGGGGCCAACGTCCTGACTTTC. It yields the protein CASSGLRVSGANVLTF.

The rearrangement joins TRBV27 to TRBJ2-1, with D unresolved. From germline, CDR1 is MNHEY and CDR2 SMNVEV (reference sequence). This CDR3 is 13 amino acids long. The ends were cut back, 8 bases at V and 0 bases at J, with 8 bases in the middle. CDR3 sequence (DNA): TGTGCCAGCCGTAAGAGCTCCTACAATGAGCAGTTCTTC. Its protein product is CASRKSSYNEQFF.

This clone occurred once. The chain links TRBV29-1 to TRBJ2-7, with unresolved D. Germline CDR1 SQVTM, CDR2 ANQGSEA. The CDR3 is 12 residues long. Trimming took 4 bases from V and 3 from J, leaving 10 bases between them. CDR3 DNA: TGCAGCGTTGGATCGGGTAACTACGAGCAGTACTTC. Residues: CSVGSGNYEQYF.